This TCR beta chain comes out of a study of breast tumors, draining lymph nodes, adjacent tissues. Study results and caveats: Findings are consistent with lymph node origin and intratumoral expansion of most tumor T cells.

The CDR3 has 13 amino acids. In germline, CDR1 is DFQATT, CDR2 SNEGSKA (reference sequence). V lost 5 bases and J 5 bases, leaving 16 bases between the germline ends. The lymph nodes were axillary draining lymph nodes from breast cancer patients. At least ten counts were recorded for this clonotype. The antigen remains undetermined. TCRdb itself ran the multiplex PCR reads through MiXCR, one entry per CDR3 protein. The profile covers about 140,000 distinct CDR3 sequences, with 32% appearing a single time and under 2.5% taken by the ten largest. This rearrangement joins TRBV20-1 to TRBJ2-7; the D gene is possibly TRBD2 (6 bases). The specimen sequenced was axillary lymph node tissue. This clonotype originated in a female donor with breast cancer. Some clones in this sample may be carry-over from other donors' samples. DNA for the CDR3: TGCAGTGCTCCCCGGGGGTCGTTTAACGAGCAGTACTTC. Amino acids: CSAPRGSFNEQYF.